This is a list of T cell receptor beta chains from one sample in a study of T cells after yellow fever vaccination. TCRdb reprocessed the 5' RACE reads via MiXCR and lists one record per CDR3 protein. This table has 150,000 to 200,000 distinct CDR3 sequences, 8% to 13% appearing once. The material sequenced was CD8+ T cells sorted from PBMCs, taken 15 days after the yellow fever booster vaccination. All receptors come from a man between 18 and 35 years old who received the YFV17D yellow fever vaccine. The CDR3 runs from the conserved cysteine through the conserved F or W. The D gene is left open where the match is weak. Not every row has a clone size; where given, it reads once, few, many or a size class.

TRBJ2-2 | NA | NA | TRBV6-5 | TGTGCCAGCGGATTGGGTCCCGGGGAGCTGTTTTTT | CASGLGPGELFF
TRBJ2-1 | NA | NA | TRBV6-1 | TGTGCCAGCAGTTGGACAGACACTTATGAGCAGTTCTTC | CASSWTDTYEQFF
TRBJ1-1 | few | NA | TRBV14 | TGTGCCAGCAGCCAAGAAAACAGACCGAACACTGAAGCTTTCTTT | CASSQENRPNTEAFF
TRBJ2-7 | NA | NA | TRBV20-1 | TGCAGTGCAGGACCGGCCTACGAGCAGTACTTC | CSAGPAYEQYF
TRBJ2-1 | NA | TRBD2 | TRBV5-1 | TGCGCCAGCAGCTTGACCAGCGGGGGGCTCTACAATGAGCAGTTCTTC | CASSLTSGGLYNEQFF
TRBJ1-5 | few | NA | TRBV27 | TGTGCCAGCAGTCCCATCGACAGTTATAGCAATCAGCCCCAGCATTTT | CASSPIDSYSNQPQHF
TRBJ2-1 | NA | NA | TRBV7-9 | TGTGCCAGCAGCCCCGTTGGGGATTCCTACAATGAGCAGTTCTTC | CASSPVGDSYNEQFF
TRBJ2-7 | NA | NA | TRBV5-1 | TGCGCCAGCAGCTTGTGGGACGGCTACGAGCAGTACTTC | CASSLWDGYEQYF
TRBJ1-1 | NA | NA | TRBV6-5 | TGTGCCAGCAGACCTGGACCCCTGGGCACTGAAGCTTTCTTT | CASRPGPLGTEAFF
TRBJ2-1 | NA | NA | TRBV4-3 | TGCGCCAGCAGCCGGTGGGGGGGCGTACCCTACAATGAGCAGTTCTTC | CASSRWGGVPYNEQFF
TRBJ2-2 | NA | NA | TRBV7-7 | TGTGCTAGCAGCTCGGGGAGGTCGGGGGAGCTGTTTTTT | CASSSGRSGELFF
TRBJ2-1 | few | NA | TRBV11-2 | TGTGCCAGCAGCTTTCGGGCTTCCCCCCGCAATGAGCAGTTCTTC | CASSFRASPRNEQFF
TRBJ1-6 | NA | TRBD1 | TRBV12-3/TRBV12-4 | TGTGCCAGCAGTACCGGGACAGGGGGTTCACCCCTCCACTTT | CASSTGTGGSPLHF
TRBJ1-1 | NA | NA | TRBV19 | TGTGCCAGTATTGACCCACGGCTGAACACTGAAGCTTTCTTT | CASIDPRLNTEAFF
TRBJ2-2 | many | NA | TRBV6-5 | TGTGCCAGCAGTGAGACGCGGGGCACCGGGGAGCTGTTTTTT | CASSETRGTGELFF
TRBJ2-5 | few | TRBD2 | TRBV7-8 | TGTGCCAGCAGCTTAGGCGTAGGACTAGCGGACCTTCGGGAGACCCAGTACTTC | CASSLGVGLADLRETQYF
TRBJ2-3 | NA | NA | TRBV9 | TGTGCCAGCAGCCCGGACAATACGCAGTATTTT | CASSPDNTQYF
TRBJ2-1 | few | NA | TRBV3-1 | TGTGCCAGCAGCCAAGGCTCCTACAATGAGCAGTTCTTC | CASSQGSYNEQFF
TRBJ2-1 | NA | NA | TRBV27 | TGTGCCAGCAGTTTAGGCGGACCCCGGTACAATGAGCAGTTCTTC | CASSLGGPRYNEQFF
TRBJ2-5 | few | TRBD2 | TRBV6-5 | TGTGCCAGCAGTTACCAACTAGCGGGGGGGCAGGGGGAGACCCAGTACTTC | CASSYQLAGGQGETQYF
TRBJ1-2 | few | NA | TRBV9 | TGTGCCAGCAGCGTAGGGCAGGGCCTTAGCTATGGCTACACCTTC | CASSVGQGLSYGYTF
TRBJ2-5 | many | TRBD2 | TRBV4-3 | TGCGCCAGCAGCCAAGTTCCACCGGGACTAGCGGGGGGTCCCGAAGAGACCCAGTACTTC | CASSQVPPGLAGGPEETQYF
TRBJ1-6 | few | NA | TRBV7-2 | TGTGCCAGTGCCCCTTTTGGACCCCCAGCTAATTCACCCCTCCACTTT | CASAPFGPPANSPLHF
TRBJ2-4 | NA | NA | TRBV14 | TGTGCCAGCAGCCAAGACGTTCACCGGGTCCAAACGCTAGCCAAAAACATTCAGTACTTC | CASSQDVHRVQTLAKNIQYF
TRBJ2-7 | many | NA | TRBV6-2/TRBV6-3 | TGTGCCAGCAGTTACCAGGCAGGGAGCTACTACGAGCAGTACTTC | CASSYQAGSYYEQYF
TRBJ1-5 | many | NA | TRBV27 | TGTGCCAGCAGTCGTGGCGGCAATCAGCCCCAGCATTTT | CASSRGGNQPQHF
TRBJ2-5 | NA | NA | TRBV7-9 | TGTGCGTCCCGAGGGCGGGCAGGAAAAAACCAAGAGACCCAGTACTTC | CASRGRAGKNQETQYF
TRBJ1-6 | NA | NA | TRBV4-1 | TGCGCCAGCAGCCAAGACGGGCTCGCCTCCTATAATTCACCCCTCCACTTT | CASSQDGLASYNSPLHF
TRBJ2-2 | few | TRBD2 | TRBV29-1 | TGCAGCGTTATCCGGACTAGCGGTGGACCCCGGAACACCGGGGAGCTGTTTTTT | CSVIRTSGGPRNTGELFF
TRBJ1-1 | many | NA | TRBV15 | TGTGCCACCAGCCCGGGGCAGACGAACACTGAAGCTTTCTTT | CATSPGQTNTEAFF
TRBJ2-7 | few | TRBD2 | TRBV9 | TGTGCCAGCAGCGTCGGGACTACGAGTTCCTACGAGCAGTACTTC | CASSVGTTSSYEQYF